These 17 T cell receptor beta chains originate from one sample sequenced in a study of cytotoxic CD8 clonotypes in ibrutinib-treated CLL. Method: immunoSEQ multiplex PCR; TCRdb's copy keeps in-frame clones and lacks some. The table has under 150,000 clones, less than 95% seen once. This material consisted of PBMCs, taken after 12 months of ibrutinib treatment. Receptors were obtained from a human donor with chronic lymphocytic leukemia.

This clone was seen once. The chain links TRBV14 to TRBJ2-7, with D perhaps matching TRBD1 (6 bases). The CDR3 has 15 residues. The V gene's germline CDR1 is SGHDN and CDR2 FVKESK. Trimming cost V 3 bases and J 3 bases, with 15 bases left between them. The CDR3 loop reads CASSQPDSGNYEQYF. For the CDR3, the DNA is TGTGCCAGCAGCCAGCCGGACAGCGGCAACTACGAGCAGTACTTC.

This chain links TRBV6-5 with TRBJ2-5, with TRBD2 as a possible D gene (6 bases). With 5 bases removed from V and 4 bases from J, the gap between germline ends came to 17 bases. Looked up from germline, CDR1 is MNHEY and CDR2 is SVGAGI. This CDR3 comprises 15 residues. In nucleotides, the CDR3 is TGTGCCAGCAGTCCGGGACTGCCCCCCGCAGAGACCCAGTACTTC. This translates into CASSPGLPPAETQYF.

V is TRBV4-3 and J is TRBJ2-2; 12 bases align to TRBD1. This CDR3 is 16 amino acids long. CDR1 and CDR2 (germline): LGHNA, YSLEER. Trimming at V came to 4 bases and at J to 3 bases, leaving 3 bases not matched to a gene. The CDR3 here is CASSLGTGGDTGELFF. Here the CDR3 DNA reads TGCGCCAGCAGCCTAGGGACAGGGGGCGACACCGGGGAGCTGTTTTTT.

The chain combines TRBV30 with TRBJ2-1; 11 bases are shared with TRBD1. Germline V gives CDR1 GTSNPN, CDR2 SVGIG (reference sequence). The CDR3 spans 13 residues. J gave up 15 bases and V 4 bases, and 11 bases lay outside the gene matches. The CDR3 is CAWNPGQGVGGFF. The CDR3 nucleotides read TGTGCCTGGAATCCGGGACAGGGGGTAGGTGGGTTCTTC.

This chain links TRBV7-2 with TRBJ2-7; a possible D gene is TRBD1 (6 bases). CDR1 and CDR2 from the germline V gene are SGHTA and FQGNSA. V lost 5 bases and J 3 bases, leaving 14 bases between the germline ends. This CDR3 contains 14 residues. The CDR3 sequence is CASSGGHPIYEQYF. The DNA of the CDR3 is TGTGCCAGCAGCGGGGGACACCCGATCTACGAGCAGTACTTC.

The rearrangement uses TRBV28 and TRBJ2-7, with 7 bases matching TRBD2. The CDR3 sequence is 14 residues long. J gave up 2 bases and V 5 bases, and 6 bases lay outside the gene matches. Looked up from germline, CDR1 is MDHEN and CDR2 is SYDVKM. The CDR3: CASSSGTLTYEQYF. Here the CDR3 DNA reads TGTGCCAGCAGTAGCGGGACTCTTACCTACGAGCAGTACTTC.

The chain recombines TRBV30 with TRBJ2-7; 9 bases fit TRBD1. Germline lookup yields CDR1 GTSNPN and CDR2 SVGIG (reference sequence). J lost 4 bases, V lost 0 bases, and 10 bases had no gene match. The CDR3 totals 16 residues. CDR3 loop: CAWSVRDRDSFYEQYF. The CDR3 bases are TGTGCCTGGAGTGTACGGGACAGGGATTCGTTTTACGAGCAGTACTTC. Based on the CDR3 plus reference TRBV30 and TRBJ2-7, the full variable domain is SQTIHQWPATLVQPVGSPLSLECTVEGTSNPNLYWYRQAAGRGLQLLFYSVGIGQISSEVPQNLSASRPQDRQFILSSKKLLLSDSGFYLCAWSVRDRDSFYEQYFGPGTRLTVT.

DNA for the CDR3: TGTGCCAGCAGCAAGGGAGGACTAGCGGGAGGCAGTGAGCAGTTCTTC. Amino acid sequence: CASSKGGLAGGSEQFF. The V call is TRBV4-2, the J call TRBJ2-1; 14 nucleotides match TRBD2. CDR1 is LGHNA, CDR2 YNFKEQ, per germline. The V gene end was trimmed by 5 bases and the J gene end by 9 bases; junction bases not matched to a gene: 9. The CDR3 spans 16 residues.

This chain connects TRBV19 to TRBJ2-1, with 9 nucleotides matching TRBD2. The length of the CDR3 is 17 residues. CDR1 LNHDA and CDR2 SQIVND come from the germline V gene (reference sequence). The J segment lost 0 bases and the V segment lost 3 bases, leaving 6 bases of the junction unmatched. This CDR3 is CASSISGSASSYNEQFF. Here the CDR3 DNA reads TGTGCCAGTAGTATTAGCGGGAGCGCGAGCTCCTACAATGAGCAGTTCTTC.

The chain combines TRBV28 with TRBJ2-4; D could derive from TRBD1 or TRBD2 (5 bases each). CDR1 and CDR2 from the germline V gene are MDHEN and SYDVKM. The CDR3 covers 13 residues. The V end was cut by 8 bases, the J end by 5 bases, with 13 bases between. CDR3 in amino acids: CASDRWGENIQYF. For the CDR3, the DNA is TGTGCCAGCGACAGATGGGGAGAAAACATTCAGTACTTC.

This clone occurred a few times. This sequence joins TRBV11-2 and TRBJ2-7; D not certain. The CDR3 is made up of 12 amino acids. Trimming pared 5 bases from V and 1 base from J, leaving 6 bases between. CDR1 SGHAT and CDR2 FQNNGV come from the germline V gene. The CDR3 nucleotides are TGTGCCAGCAGCCTCTCATCCTACGAGCAGTACTTC. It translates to CASSLSSYEQYF.

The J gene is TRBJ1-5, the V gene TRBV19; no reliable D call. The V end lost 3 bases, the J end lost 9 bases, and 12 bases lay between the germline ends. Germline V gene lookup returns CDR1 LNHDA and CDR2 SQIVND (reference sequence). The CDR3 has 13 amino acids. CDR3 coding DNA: TGTGCCAGTAGTATTGCGGAGACTCGGCCCCAGCATTTT. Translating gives CASSIAETRPQHF.

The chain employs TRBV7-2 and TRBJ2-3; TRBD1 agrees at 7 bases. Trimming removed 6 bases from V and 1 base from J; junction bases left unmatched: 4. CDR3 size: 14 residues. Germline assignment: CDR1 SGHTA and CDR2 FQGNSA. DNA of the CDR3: TGTGCCAGCAGGGTAGGACAGGGCACAGATACGCAGTATTTT. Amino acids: CASRVGQGTDTQYF.

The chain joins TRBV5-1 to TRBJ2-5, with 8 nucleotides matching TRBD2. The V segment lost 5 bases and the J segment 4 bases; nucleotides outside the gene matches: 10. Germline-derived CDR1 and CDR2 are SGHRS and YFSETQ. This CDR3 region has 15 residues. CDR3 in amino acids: CASRAGGDLGETQYF. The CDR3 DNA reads TGCGCCAGCAGGGCGGGAGGCGATTTAGGAGAGACCCAGTACTTC.

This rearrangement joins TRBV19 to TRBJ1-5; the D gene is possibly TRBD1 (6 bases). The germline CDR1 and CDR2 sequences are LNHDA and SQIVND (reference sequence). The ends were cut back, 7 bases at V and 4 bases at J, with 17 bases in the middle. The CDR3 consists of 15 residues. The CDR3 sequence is CASTNLDSRNQPQHF. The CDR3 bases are TGTGCCAGTACCAACCTGGACAGCAGAAATCAGCCCCAGCATTTT.

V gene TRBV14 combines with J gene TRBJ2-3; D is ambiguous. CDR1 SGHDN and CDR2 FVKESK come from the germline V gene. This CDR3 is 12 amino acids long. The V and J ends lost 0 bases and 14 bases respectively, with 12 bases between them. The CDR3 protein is CASSQDHTKVYF. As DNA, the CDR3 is TGTGCCAGCAGCCAAGATCATACTAAGGTGTATTTT.

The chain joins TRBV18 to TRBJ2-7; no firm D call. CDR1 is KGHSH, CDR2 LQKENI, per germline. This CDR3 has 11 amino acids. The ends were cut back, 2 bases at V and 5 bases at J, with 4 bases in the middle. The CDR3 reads CASSPKNEQYF. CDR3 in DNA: TGTGCCAGCTCACCAAAGAACGAGCAGTACTTC.